One sample yielded the 5 T cell receptor beta chains listed below, sequenced in a study of technical replicates of blood from four donors (dated by TCRdb to 2015 to 2018). Library preparation employed the immunoSEQ multiplex PCR assay. TCRdb carries this immuneACCESS record with in-frame sequences only. Its versions omit some clonotypes, under half of them owing to an unresolved V gene in the studies checked, with the rest unexplained. The sample table holds about 49,000 clones, of which 80% to 95% were seen once. Approximately 3.6% of the sample comes from the top ten. The specimen sequenced was PBMCs. The receptors here all came from a human donor in good health. Some clones in this sample may be carry-over from other donors' samples.

The chain is built from TRBV2 and TRBJ1-6, with TRBD1 as a possible D gene (5 bases). This CDR3 has 15 amino acids. The V and J ends lost 3 bases and 4 bases respectively, with 10 bases between them. Germline V gives CDR1 SNHLY, CDR2 FYNNEI. The CDR3 DNA is TGTGCCAGCAGTGACGACAGAATGTATAATTCACCCCTCCACTTT. Amino acids: CASSDDRMYNSPLHF.

The CDR3 sequence is CASSQDLTNQETQYF. In DNA form, the CDR3 reads TGTGCCAGCAGCCAAGATCTAACCAACCAAGAGACCCAGTACTTC. This chain connects TRBV4-2 to TRBJ2-5; no definite D call. The CDR3 sequence is 15 residues long. Trimming removed 0 bases from V and 0 bases from J, with 8 bases in between. Germline V CDR1 and CDR2: LGHNA, YNFKEQ.

This chain joins TRBV6-5 and TRBJ1-1; D is unclear. Germline values: CDR1 MNHEY, CDR2 SVGAGI. V dropped 6 bases and J dropped 8 bases, with 13 bases sitting between them. CDR3 length: 12 amino acids. The DNA for the CDR3 is TGTGCCAGCAGATCTTCAACCCGGGAAGCTTTCTTT. It translates to CASRSSTREAFF.

The V call is TRBV4-1, the J call TRBJ1-2; TRBD1 might be the D (5 bases). The germline V gene has CDR1 MGHRA and CDR2 YSYEKL. The CDR3 sequence is 15 residues long. The germline V and J ends were trimmed by 4 bases and 4 bases, with 16 bases remaining between them. The CDR3 region has the DNA TGCGCCAGCAGCCCAGACAGAGGAGAGGGCTATGGCTACACCTTC. Its translation is CASSPDRGEGYGYTF.

CDR3 sequence: CAISLGHTNTEAFF. The CDR3 DNA sequence: TGTGCCATCAGCCTGGGGCACACTAACACTGAAGCTTTCTTT. The V and J genes are TRBV10-3 and TRBJ1-1; TRBD1 might be the D (5 bases). The germline V and J ends were trimmed by 6 bases and 2 bases, with 13 bases remaining between them. The germline V gene has CDR1 ENHRY and CDR2 SYGVKD. This CDR3 spans 14 amino acids.